This entry lists 12 T cell receptor beta chains sequenced from one sample in a study of shared clonotypes between healthy human individuals. Measured with immunoSEQ multiplex PCR; TCRdb has only the in-frame clones, and not every one. The sample consists of some 500,000 clones, 96% of them appearing once. The sequencing sample was made of naive CD4+ T cells sorted from blood. Subset of the sample: CD45RA+ positively selected. All receptors come from a woman in her twenties or thirties in good health.

The V gene is TRBV19, the J gene TRBJ2-7; D perhaps matches TRBD2 (9 bases). Germline V gene data show CDR1 as LNHDA and CDR2 as SQIVND (reference sequence). V shed 5 bases and J shed 2 bases, with 19 bases lying between them. The CDR3 has 16 amino acids. The CDR3 loop reads CASSPREGQATYEQYF. Here the CDR3 DNA reads TGTGCCAGTAGTCCGCGGGAGGGACAGGCCACCTACGAGCAGTACTTC.

V is TRBV5-1 and J is TRBJ1-5, with D possibly TRBD1 on 6 matching bases. The CDR3 loop spans 18 amino acids. Germline V gene data show CDR1 as SGHRS and CDR2 as YFSETQ. The V end lost 9 bases, the J end lost 7 bases, and 32 bases lay between the germline ends. The CDR3 DNA reads as TGCGCCATTCAAGGCCCCAGGGCAGTCAGGTTAGGGGGACAGCCCCAGCATTTT. Protein product: CAIQGPRAVRLGGQPQHF. Full variable domain (outside the CDR3, taken from reference TRBV5-1 and TRBJ1-5): KAGVTQTPRYLIKTRGQQVTLSCSPISGHRSVSWYQQTPGQGLQFLFEYFSETQRNKGNFPGRFSGRQFSNSRSEMNVSTLELGDSALYLCAIQGPRAVRLGGQPQHFGDGTRLSIL.

The chain carries TRBV2 and TRBJ2-7; 9 bases fit TRBD1. From germline, CDR1 is SNHLY and CDR2 FYNNEI. The CDR3 runs to 14 residues. V was pared by 8 bases and J by 3 bases, with 8 bases of the junction left unmatched. The CDR3, as DNA: TGTGCCAGCTCGCTAGACAGGGGGATCTACGAGCAGTACTTC. Translation gives CASSLDRGIYEQYF.

The chain has TRBV11-1 and TRBJ2-7; no firm D call. The CDR3 spans 13 residues. Germline-derived CDR1 and CDR2 are SGHAT and FQDESV (reference sequence). V dropped 1 base and J dropped 1 base, with 5 bases sitting between them. The CDR3 DNA is TGTGCCAGCAGCTTAGGTGGATCCTACGAGCAGTACTTC. Translated, it gives CASSLGGSYEQYF.

The chain is built from TRBV10-2 and TRBJ1-1, with 7 bases aligning to TRBD1. Germline values: CDR1 WSHSY, CDR2 SAAADI. The CDR3 loop spans 13 amino acids. V was pared by 5 bases and J by 6 bases, with 6 bases of the junction left unmatched. The DNA of the CDR3 is TGCGCCAGCAGTAGGCAGGGGGGGGCTGAAGCTTTCTTT. Translating it yields CASSRQGGAEAFF.

V is TRBV5-6 and J is TRBJ2-7; 10 bases map to TRBD2. This CDR3 is built from 14 residues. Per germline, CDR1 SGHDT and CDR2 YYEEEE. The junction had 3 bases not matched to a gene; V was cut back by 4 bases and J by 2 bases. CDR3: CASSTTSGAYEQYF. In nucleotides, the CDR3 is TGTGCCAGCAGCACAACTAGCGGGGCCTACGAGCAGTACTTC.

The rearrangement links TRBV18 to TRBJ2-1; perhaps TRBD2 as D (5 bases). Trimming took off 5 bases at V and 5 bases at J, with 19 bases between the two ends. This CDR3 is built from 16 residues. Looked up from germline, CDR1 is KGHSH and CDR2 is LQKENI. DNA for the CDR3: TGTGCCAGCTCATCCGAGGACTCGAGGGCCAACAATGAGCAGTTCTTC. The encoded protein is CASSSEDSRANNEQFF.

The chain uses TRBV20-1 and TRBJ1-2; 8 positions agree with TRBD1. CDR3 length equals 11 residues. V shed 6 bases and J 8 bases; nucleotides not matched to a gene: 5. Germline CDR1 is DFQATT and CDR2 is SNEGSKA (reference sequence). The CDR3 coding sequence is TGCAGTGCCCGGACAGGGCGCGGCTACACCTTC. It codes for CSARTGRGYTF.

The J gene is TRBJ2-7, the V gene TRBV7-8, with TRBD2 matching 11 bases. Germline V gene lookup returns CDR1 SGHVS and CDR2 FQNEAQ. Germline trimming cut 3 bases from V and 3 bases from J; bases unmatched to any gene: 10. The CDR3 extends over 17 amino acids. CDR3 nucleotide sequence: TGTGCCAGCAGCTTTAGGACATCCGGGACTAGCGGCTACGAGCAGTACTTC. It specifies CASSFRTSGTSGYEQYF.

This chain joins TRBV7-8 and TRBJ1-5; D might be TRBD1 (5 bases). The CDR3 is 16 amino acids. Germline-derived CDR1 and CDR2 are SGHVS and FQNEAQ. V lost 4 bases and J 6 bases, leaving 19 bases between the germline ends. CDR3 region: CASSSRPRAQGQPQHF. The CDR3 nucleotides are TGTGCCAGCAGCTCACGGCCTAGGGCCCAGGGTCAGCCCCAGCATTTT.

J is TRBJ2-7 and V is TRBV10-3; D ambiguous. The V and J ends lost 3 bases and 2 bases respectively, with 11 bases between them. Germline V gives CDR1 ENHRY, CDR2 SYGVKD. CDR3 length equals 14 residues. The CDR3 coding sequence is TGTGCCATCAGTGAAGGCACCCTCCCCTACGAGCAGTACTTC. Protein sequence: CAISEGTLPYEQYF.

The chain combines TRBV6-5 with TRBJ2-1; 10 bases align to TRBD2. The CDR3 has 14 residues. Germline V gene lookup returns CDR1 MNHEY and CDR2 SVGAGI. Trimming took 6 bases from V and 7 from J; bases not matched to a gene: 6. The CDR3 DNA follows: TGTGCCAGCAGGTCAGCGGGAGGGCGGAATGAGCAGTTCTTC. Its translation is CASRSAGGRNEQFF.